These T cell receptor beta chains were read from a single sample in a study of blood T cell repertoires in COVID-19. Here immunoSEQ multiplex PCR was the method, and the copy in TCRdb shows in-frame clones only, minus some. Of approximately 180,000 clones listed, approximately 85% are singletons. The source material was peripheral blood. These receptors originate from a man aged 60-69 years with acute or convalescent COVID-19. The CDR3 runs from the conserved cysteine through the conserved F or W. A D gene is named only where the DNA matches it firmly. Not all rows give a size; the values are once, few, many and, for expanded clones, a class.

d_gene	len	v_gene	j_gene	abundance	CDR3nt	CDR3aa
TRBD1	14	TRBV2	TRBJ1-6	-	TGTGCCACCCGACAGGGTCTTTACAATTCACCCCTCCACTTT	CATRQGLYNSPLHF
TRBD1	16	TRBV5-1	TRBJ2-3	-	TGCGCCAGCGGTGATACCGGGACAGGGCCCTTTATTACGCAGTATTTT	CASGDTGTGPFITQYF
-	13	TRBV7-2	TRBJ1-2	few	TGTGCCAGCAGTTTAGAAGGCGGTTCCGGCTACACCTTC	CASSLEGGSGYTF
-	13	TRBV6-2/TRBV6-3	TRBJ1-1	-	TGTGCCAGCAGTTACTTCCCCGGAGAAAGAGCTTTCTTT	CASSYFPGERAFF
-	14	TRBV7-2	TRBJ1-6	few	TGTGCCAGCAGCTTAGCTATGGCTAGGTCACCCCTCCACTTT	CASSLAMARSPLHF
TRBD1	16	TRBV27	TRBJ2-1	-	TGTGCCAGCAGTTTATCGCGAGGACAGGGGGTAGATGAGCAGTTCTTC	CASSLSRGQGVDEQFF
-	14	TRBV28	TRBJ2-7	few	TGTGCCAGCAGTTTATATCAGGCTCCCTACGAGCAGTACTTC	CASSLYQAPYEQYF
-	12	TRBV28	TRBJ1-1	-	TGTGCCAGCGCAGTCCGCCTCACTGAAGCTTTCTTT	CASAVRLTEAFF
-	17	TRBV7-8	TRBJ2-1	-	TGTGCCAGCAGCTTAGACAGTAGGAGGGCGTATTACAATGAGCAGTTCTTC	CASSLDSRRAYYNEQFF
TRBD1	17	TRBV28	TRBJ1-5	-	TGTGCCAGCAGTGCGCTTATGACAGGGGGCTGGAATCAGCCCCAGCATTTT	CASSALMTGGWNQPQHF
TRBD1	15	TRBV15	TRBJ1-4	-	TGTGCCACCAGCAGAGACAGGGGGACTAATGAAAAACTGTTTTTT	CATSRDRGTNEKLFF
-	15	TRBV28	TRBJ2-1	-	TGTGCCAGCAGTTTACCGGGTATATCCTACAATGAGCAGTTCTTC	CASSLPGISYNEQFF
TRBD1	15	TRBV9	TRBJ1-3	-	TGTGCCAGCAGCGTTGGGACAGGGGCTGGAAACACCATATATTTT	CASSVGTGAGNTIYF
TRBD1	14	TRBV12-5	TRBJ2-5	-	TGTGCTAGTGGTTTGGGGGGACAGCAAGAGACCCAGTACTTC	CASGLGGQQETQYF
TRBD2	17	TRBV7-2	TRBJ2-7	-	TGTGCCAGCAGTCTATCCATGTCTAGCGGGAGGGGCTACGAGCAGTACTTC	CASSLSMSSGRGYEQYF
TRBD1	16	TRBV18	TRBJ1-5	-	TGTGCCAGCTCACCGTACGACAGGGGACAGAATCAGCCCCAGCATTTT	CASSPYDRGQNQPQHF
-	14	TRBV2	TRBJ1-2	-	TGTGCCAGCGCAACAGGGACACCTGTCTATGGCTACACCTTC	CASATGTPVYGYTF
TRBD1	13	TRBV18	TRBJ1-2	-	TGTGCCAGCTCCCCTGACAGGGACTATGGCTACACCTTC	CASSPDRDYGYTF
TRBD2	14	TRBV9	TRBJ2-5	-	TGTGCCAGCAGCCCCGGGCTAGCGGCAGAGACCCAGTACTTC	CASSPGLAAETQYF
TRBD2	16	TRBV4-1	TRBJ2-1	-	TGCGCCAGCAGCCGTCAGACTAGCGGGACTTACAATGAGCAGTTCTTC	CASSRQTSGTYNEQFF
TRBD1	15	TRBV28	TRBJ1-2	-	TGTGCCAGCAGTTTAGGAGGGGGCGCCTACTATGGCTACACCTTC	CASSLGGGAYYGYTF
-	16	TRBV18	TRBJ2-1	-	TGTGCCAGCTCACCGGTTAGCCGGCTCTCCTACAATGAGCAGTTCTTC	CASSPVSRLSYNEQFF
-	12	TRBV29-1	TRBJ1-1	once	TGCAGCGTGGCCAGGGGGAACACTGAAGCTTTCTTT	CSVARGNTEAFF
-	14	TRBV2	TRBJ1-2	few	TGTGCCACCTCAATGCAAGGACAGACCTATGGCTACACCTTC	CATSMQGQTYGYTF
TRBD2	16	TRBV27	TRBJ2-2	few	TGTGCCAGCAGTTTCCGGACTAGCGGGAGGGCCGGGGAGCTGTTTTTT	CASSFRTSGRAGELFF
TRBD1	13	TRBV7-3	TRBJ1-1	-	TGTGCCAGCAGATGGGACAGGGGGACTGAAGCTTTCTTT	CASRWDRGTEAFF
-	17	TRBV3-1/TRBV3-2	TRBJ1-5	few	TGTGCCAGCAGCCAAGAACGTCCCCCGAAGCGGGATCAGCCCCAGCATTTT	CASSQERPPKRDQPQHF
TRBD2	15	TRBV27	TRBJ2-3	-	TGTGCCAGCAGTTTAGCTAGCGGGAGGCCCGGTACGCAGTATTTT	CASSLASGRPGTQYF
-	15	TRBV9	TRBJ2-1	-	TGTGCCAGCAGCGTAGTCGGGAGCTCCTACAATGAGCAGTTCTTC	CASSVVGSSYNEQFF
-	14	TRBV3-1/TRBV3-2	TRBJ1-6	few	TGTGCCAGCAGCGATCTGGAGGGTAATTCACCCCTCCACTTT	CASSDLEGNSPLHF
TRBD2	14	TRBV10-3	TRBJ2-7	-	TGTGCCATCAAGGGTGGCGGGAGCCTGTACGAGCAGTACTTC	CAIKGGGSLYEQYF
-	14	TRBV7-9	TRBJ2-7	once	TGTGCCAGCAGCTCCGGGACTGCTTCGCGCGAGCAGTACTTC	CASSSGTASREQYF
TRBD1	16	TRBV28	TRBJ2-7	-	TGTGCCAGCAGGGATCCACCGGGACAGGGCTTTTACGAGCAGTACTTC	CASRDPPGQGFYEQYF
TRBD2	15	TRBV5-1	TRBJ2-7	-	TGCGCCAGCAGCTTACAAGAAGGACTAGCTGGGGAGCAGTACTTC	CASSLQEGLAGEQYF
TRBD2	16	TRBV11-1	TRBJ2-2	-	TGTGCCAGCAGCCTCCGGACTAGCGGAAACACCGGGGAGCTGTTTTTT	CASSLRTSGNTGELFF
-	11	TRBV3-1/TRBV3-2	TRBJ2-1	-	TGTGCCAGCAGCCAAGGAGTTGAGCAGTTCTTC	CASSQGVEQFF
-	14	TRBV2	TRBJ2-1	-	TGTGCCAGCAGACTTACTATTTCCGGATACGAGCAGTTCTTC	CASRLTISGYEQFF
-	13	TRBV7-8	TRBJ1-2	-	TGTGCCAGCAGCACCGGGGAGAACTATGGCTACACCTTC	CASSTGENYGYTF
-	14	TRBV6-4	TRBJ2-5	-	TGTGCCAGCAGTGACATTGGGCCTAAAGAGACCCAGTACTTC	CASSDIGPKETQYF
-	15	TRBV11-3	TRBJ2-1	few	TGTGCCAGCAGCTTAGGGCAGTATCGAGGCAATGAGCAGTTCTTC	CASSLGQYRGNEQFF
-	12	TRBV29-1	TRBJ1-2	-	TGCAGCGTTGACCTGGGGCAGATCGGCTACACCTTC	CSVDLGQIGYTF
-	14	TRBV6-6	TRBJ1-6	-	TGTGCCAGCATACACACGGACAATAACTCACCCCTCCACTTT	CASIHTDNNSPLHF
-	17	TRBV9	TRBJ1-1	-	TGTGCCAGCAGCGTCACACCGCAGGGGCGCCCGGGCACTGAAGCTTTCTTT	CASSVTPQGRPGTEAFF
TRBD2	16	TRBV10-3	TRBJ2-5	-	TGTGCCATCAGTGAAAGGAGCGGGGGGATACAAGAGACCCAGTACTTC	CAISERSGGIQETQYF
TRBD2	14	TRBV4-1	TRBJ2-5	-	TGCGCCAGCAGCCAAGGGGGGAGGGACGGGACCCAGTACTTC	CASSQGGRDGTQYF
TRBD1	16	TRBV18	TRBJ1-6	-	TGTGCCAGCTCACTAAATGCGGGACAGGGTTGGTCACCCCTCCACTTT	CASSLNAGQGWSPLHF
TRBD2	16	TRBV10-3	TRBJ2-1	-	TGTGCCATCAGTTCGGGACTAGCGGATCCCTACAATGAGCAGTTCTTC	CAISSGLADPYNEQFF